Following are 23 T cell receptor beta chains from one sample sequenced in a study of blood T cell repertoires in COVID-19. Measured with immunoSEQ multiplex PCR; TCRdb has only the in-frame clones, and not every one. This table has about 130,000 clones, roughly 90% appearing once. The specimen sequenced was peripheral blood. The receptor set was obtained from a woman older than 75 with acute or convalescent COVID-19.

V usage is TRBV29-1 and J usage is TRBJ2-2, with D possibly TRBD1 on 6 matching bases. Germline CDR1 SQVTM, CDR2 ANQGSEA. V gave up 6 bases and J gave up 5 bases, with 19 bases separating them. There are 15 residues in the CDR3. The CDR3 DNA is TGCAGCGTCCGATGGCAGGGGTTACAAACCGGGGAGCTGTTTTTT. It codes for CSVRWQGLQTGELFF.

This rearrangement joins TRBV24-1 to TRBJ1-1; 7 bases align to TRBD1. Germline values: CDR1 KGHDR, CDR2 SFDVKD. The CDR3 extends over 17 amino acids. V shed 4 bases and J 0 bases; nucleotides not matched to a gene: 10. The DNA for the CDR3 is TGTGCCACCAGTGACCTCGACAGGGTAATGCTGAACACTGAAGCTTTCTTT. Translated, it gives CATSDLDRVMLNTEAFF.

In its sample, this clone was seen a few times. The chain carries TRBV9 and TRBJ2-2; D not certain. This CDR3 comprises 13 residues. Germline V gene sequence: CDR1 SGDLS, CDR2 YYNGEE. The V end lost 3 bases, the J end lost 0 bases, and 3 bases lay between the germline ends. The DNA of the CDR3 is TGTGCCAGCAGCGCTACGAACACCGGGGAGCTGTTTTTT. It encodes CASSATNTGELFF.

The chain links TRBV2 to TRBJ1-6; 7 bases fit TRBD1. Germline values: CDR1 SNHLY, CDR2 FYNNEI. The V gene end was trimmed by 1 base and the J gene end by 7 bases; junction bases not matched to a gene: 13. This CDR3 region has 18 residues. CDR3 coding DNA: TGTGCCAGCAGTGAAGGTGGGCAGGGGGTCAGGAAGAATTCACCCCTCCACTTT. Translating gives CASSEGGQGVRKNSPLHF.

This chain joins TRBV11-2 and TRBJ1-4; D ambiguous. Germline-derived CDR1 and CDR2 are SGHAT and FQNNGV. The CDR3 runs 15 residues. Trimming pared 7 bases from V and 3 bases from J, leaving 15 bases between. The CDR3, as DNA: TGTGCCAGCACCCCCGGGATTGCGGCTAATGAAAAACTGTTTTTT. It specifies CASTPGIAANEKLFF.

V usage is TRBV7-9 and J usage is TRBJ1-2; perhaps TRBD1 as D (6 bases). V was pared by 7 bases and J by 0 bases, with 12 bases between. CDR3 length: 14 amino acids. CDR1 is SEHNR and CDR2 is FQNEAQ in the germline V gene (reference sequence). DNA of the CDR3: TGTGCCAGCACCCCGGGGGGGCCTAACTATGGCTACACCTTC. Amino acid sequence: CASTPGGPNYGYTF.

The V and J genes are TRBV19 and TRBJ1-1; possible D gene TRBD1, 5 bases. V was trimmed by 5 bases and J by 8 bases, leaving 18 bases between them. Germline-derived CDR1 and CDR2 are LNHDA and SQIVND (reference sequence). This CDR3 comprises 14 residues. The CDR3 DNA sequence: TGTGCCAGTAGTGTCCTTACAGGTCCCGGGGAAGCTTTCTTT. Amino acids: CASSVLTGPGEAFF.

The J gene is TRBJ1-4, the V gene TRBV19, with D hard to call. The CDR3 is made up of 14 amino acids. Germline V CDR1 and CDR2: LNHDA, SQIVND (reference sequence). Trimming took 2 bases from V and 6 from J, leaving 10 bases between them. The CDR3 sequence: CASSIRERDEKLFF. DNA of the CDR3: TGTGCCAGTAGTATAAGGGAGCGGGATGAAAAACTGTTTTTT.

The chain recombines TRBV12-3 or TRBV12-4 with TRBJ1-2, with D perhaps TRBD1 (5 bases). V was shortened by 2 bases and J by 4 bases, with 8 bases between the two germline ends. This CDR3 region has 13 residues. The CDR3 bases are TGTGCCAGCAGTTTACAGGGAGGCTATGGCTACACCTTC. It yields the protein CASSLQGGYGYTF.

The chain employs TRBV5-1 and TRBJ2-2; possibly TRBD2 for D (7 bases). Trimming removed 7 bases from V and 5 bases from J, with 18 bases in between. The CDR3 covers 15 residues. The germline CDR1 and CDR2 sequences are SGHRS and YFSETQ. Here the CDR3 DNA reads TGCGCCAGCCGACCTCCGGGGGGCCCGACCGGGGAGCTGTTTTTT. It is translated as CASRPPGGPTGELFF.

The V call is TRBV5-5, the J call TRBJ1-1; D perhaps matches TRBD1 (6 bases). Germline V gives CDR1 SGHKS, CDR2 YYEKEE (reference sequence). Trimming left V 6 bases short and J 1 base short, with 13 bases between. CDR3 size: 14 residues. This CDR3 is CASTTGYGNTEAFF. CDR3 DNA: TGTGCCAGCACCACAGGGTATGGGAACACTGAAGCTTTCTTT.

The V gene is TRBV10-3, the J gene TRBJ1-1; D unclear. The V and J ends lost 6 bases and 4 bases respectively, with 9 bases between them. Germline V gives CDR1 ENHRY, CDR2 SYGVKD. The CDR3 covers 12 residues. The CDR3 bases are TGTGCCATCAGGGTGGGAGTCACTGAAGCTTTCTTT. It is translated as CAIRVGVTEAFF.

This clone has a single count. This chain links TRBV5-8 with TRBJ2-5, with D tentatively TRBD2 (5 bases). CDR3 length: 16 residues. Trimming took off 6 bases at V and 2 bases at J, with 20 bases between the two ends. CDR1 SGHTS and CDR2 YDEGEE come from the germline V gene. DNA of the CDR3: TGTGCCAGCAATCCGAGGAGTAGCGCCCTGCAAGAGACCCAGTACTTC. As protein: CASNPRSSALQETQYF.

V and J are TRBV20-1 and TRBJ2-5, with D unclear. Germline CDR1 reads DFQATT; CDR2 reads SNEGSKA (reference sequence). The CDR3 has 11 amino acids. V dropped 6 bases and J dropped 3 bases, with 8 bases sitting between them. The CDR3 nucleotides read TGCAGTGCGGCGGTAGAAGAGACCCAGTACTTC. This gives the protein CSAAVEETQYF.

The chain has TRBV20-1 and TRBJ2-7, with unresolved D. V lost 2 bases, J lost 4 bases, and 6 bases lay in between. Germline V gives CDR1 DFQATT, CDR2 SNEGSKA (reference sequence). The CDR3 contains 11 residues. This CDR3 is CSARISYEQYF. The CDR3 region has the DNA TGCAGTGCTAGAATCAGTTACGAGCAGTACTTC.

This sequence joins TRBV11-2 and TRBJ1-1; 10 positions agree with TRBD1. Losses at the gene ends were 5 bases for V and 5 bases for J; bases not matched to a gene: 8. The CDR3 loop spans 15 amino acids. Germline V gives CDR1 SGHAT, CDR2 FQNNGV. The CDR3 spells CASSERQGARTEAFF. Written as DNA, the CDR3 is TGTGCCAGCAGCGAACGACAGGGGGCGCGGACTGAAGCTTTCTTT.

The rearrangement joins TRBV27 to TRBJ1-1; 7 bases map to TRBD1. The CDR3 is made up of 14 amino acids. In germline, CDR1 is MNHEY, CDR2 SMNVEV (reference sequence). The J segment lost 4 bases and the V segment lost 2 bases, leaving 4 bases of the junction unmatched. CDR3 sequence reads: CASSLRQGVTEAFF. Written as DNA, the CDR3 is TGTGCCAGCAGTTTACGGCAGGGGGTCACTGAAGCTTTCTTT.

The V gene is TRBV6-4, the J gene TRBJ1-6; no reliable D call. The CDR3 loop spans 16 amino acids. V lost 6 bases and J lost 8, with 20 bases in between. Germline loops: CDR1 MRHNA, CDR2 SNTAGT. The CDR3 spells CASSPPVQRLDSPLHF. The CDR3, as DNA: TGTGCCAGCAGCCCCCCCGTTCAGAGGCTGGATTCACCCCTCCACTTT.

Written as DNA, the CDR3 is TGTGCCAGCAGCAAAGGGGGACAGGGGGCGATTGGCTACACCTTC. As protein: CASSKGGQGAIGYTF. This chain uses TRBV7-2 with TRBJ1-2; 12 bases are shared with TRBD1. The V and J ends lost 5 bases and 7 bases, in that order; junction bases with no gene match: 8. The CDR3 is 15 residues long. Germline assignment: CDR1 SGHTA and CDR2 FQGNSA.

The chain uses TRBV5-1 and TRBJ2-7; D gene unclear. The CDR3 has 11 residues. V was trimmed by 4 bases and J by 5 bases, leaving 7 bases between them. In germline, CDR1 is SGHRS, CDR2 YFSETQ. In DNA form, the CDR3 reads TGCGCCAGCAGCCTAGATAACGAGCAGTACTTC. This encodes CASSLDNEQYF.

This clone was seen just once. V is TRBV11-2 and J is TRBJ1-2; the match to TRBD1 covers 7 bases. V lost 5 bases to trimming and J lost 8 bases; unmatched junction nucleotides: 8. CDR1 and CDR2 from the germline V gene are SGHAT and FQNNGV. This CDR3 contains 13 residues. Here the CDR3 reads CASSPPTGYGYTF. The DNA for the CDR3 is TGTGCCAGCAGCCCCCCGACAGGGTACGGCTACACCTTC. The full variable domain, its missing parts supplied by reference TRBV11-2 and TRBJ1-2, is EAGVAQSPRYKIIEKRQSVAFWCNPISGHATLYWYQQILGQGPKLLIQFQNNGVVDDSQLPKDRFSAERLKGVDSTLKIQPAKLEDSAVYLCASSPPTGYGYTFGSGTRLTVV.

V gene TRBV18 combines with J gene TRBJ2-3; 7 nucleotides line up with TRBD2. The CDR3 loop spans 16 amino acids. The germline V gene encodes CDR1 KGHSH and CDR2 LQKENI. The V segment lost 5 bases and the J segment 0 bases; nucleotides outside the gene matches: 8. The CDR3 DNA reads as TGTGCCAGCTCAACGGGACTACAAATTAGCACAGATACGCAGTATTTT. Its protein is CASSTGLQISTDTQYF.

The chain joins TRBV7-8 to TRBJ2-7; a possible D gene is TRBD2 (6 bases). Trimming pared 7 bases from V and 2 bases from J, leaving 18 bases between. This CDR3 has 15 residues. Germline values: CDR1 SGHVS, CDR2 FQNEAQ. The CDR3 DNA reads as TGTGCCAGCACTCGTCTCCCGGGAGCTGCCTACGAGCAGTACTTC. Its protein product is CASTRLPGAAYEQYF. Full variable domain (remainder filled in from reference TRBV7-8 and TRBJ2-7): GAGVSQSPRYKVAKRGQDVALRCDPISGHVSLFWYQQALGQGPEFLTYFQNEAQLDKSGLPSDRFFAERPEGSVSTLKIQRTQQEDSAVYLCASTRLPGAAYEQYFGPGTRLTVT.